The rows below give T cell receptor beta chains drawn from one sample of a study of cytomegalovirus exposure and HLA in healthy donors. Libraries were prepared by immunoSEQ multiplex PCR; TCRdb keeps only in-frame clonotypes and omits some of them. Here the sample spans some 120,000 clones, around 75% being singletons. Specimen: PBMCs. The source of these receptors is a woman aged 18-29 years in good health and CMV-seronegative. CDR3s include the opening cysteine and the closing phenylalanine or tryptophan. Each record gives: CDR3 length, D gene, clone size, V gene, J gene, CDR3 DNA, CDR3 protein. The D gene is left open where the match is weak. Not every row has a clone size; where given, it reads once, few, many or a size class.

>10|NA|NA|TRBV28|TRBJ1-1
TGTGCCAGCAGGCGGACTGAAGCTTTCTTT
CASRRTEAFF
>13|TRBD1|NA|TRBV19|TRBJ1-1
TGTGCCAGTACCGCCGGGACAGGGGTAGAAGCTTTCTTT
CASTAGTGVEAFF
>13|NA|NA|TRBV29-1|TRBJ1-1
TGCAGCGTTCTCGGACGGGAGAACACTGAAGCTTTCTTT
CSVLGRENTEAFF
>18|TRBD1|few|TRBV4-2|TRBJ1-2
TGTGCCAGCAGCCAAGATGGTAACAGGGGGCTCTTAAACTATGGCTACACCTTC
CASSQDGNRGLLNYGYTF
>17|TRBD2|NA|TRBV19|TRBJ2-7
TGTGCCAGTAGTATAGGATCGGGAGGCCCTCTGATCTACGAGCAGTACTTC
CASSIGSGGPLIYEQYF
>13|TRBD2|few|TRBV5-1|TRBJ2-5
TGCGCCAGCAGTTCAGGGAGGGAGGAGACCCAGTACTTC
CASSSGREETQYF
>13|NA|few|TRBV6-1|TRBJ1-1
TGTGCCAGCAGTGAAGGCCCGAGTACTGAAGCTTTCTTT
CASSEGPSTEAFF
>13|NA|few|TRBV6-5|TRBJ2-1
TGTGCCAGCAGTTCCGACAACTACAATGAGCAGTTCTTC
CASSSDNYNEQFF
>14|NA|NA|TRBV19|TRBJ1-1
TGTGCCAGTATGCCCTCGGTCAGGGTAGCTGAAGCTTTCTTT
CASMPSVRVAEAFF
>13|NA|NA|TRBV28|TRBJ1-1
TGTGCCAGCAGTTTCGGACAGAACACTGAAGCTTTCTTT
CASSFGQNTEAFF
>11|NA|NA|TRBV5-4|TRBJ2-7
TGTGCCAGCAGCTTGGGGCCCGAGCAGTACTTC
CASSLGPEQYF
>12|NA|NA|TRBV5-6|TRBJ2-3
TGTGCCAGCAGACGACTCACAGATACGCAGTATTTT
CASRRLTDTQYF
>14|TRBD1|NA|TRBV5-8|TRBJ2-7
TGTGCCAGCAGCTTCGCTTCAGGGGGCTACGAGCAGTACTTC
CASSFASGGYEQYF
>15|NA|NA|TRBV2|TRBJ1-6
TGTGCCAGCAGTGCGAAGGGACAATTTAATTCACCCCTCCACTTT
CASSAKGQFNSPLHF
>15|NA|few|TRBV5-1|TRBJ2-2
TGCGCCAGCAGCTGGAGCGCTACGAACACCGGGGAGCTGTTTTTT
CASSWSATNTGELFF
>18|TRBD2|NA|TRBV5-1|TRBJ2-3
TGCGCCAGCAGCTCCGGGACTAGCGGGGGGGTGCGGACAGATACGCAGTATTTT
CASSSGTSGGVRTDTQYF
>15|TRBD1|NA|TRBV2|TRBJ2-7
TGTGCCAGCACCAACCGGGACAGGGCCGTTGTCGAGCAGTACTTC
CASTNRDRAVVEQYF
>14|TRBD1|NA|TRBV28|TRBJ1-2
TGTGCCAGCAGTTTATTACAGGGGGGCTATGGCTACACCTTC
CASSLLQGGYGYTF
>14|NA|few|TRBV28|TRBJ1-1
TGTGCCAGCAGTGGCCGAGGGGGGGTGACTGAAGCTTTCTTT
CASSGRGGVTEAFF
>15|NA|once|TRBV18|TRBJ1-5
TGTGCCAGCTCACCGGCAGGACAGATCAATCAGCCCCAGCATTTT
CASSPAGQINQPQHF